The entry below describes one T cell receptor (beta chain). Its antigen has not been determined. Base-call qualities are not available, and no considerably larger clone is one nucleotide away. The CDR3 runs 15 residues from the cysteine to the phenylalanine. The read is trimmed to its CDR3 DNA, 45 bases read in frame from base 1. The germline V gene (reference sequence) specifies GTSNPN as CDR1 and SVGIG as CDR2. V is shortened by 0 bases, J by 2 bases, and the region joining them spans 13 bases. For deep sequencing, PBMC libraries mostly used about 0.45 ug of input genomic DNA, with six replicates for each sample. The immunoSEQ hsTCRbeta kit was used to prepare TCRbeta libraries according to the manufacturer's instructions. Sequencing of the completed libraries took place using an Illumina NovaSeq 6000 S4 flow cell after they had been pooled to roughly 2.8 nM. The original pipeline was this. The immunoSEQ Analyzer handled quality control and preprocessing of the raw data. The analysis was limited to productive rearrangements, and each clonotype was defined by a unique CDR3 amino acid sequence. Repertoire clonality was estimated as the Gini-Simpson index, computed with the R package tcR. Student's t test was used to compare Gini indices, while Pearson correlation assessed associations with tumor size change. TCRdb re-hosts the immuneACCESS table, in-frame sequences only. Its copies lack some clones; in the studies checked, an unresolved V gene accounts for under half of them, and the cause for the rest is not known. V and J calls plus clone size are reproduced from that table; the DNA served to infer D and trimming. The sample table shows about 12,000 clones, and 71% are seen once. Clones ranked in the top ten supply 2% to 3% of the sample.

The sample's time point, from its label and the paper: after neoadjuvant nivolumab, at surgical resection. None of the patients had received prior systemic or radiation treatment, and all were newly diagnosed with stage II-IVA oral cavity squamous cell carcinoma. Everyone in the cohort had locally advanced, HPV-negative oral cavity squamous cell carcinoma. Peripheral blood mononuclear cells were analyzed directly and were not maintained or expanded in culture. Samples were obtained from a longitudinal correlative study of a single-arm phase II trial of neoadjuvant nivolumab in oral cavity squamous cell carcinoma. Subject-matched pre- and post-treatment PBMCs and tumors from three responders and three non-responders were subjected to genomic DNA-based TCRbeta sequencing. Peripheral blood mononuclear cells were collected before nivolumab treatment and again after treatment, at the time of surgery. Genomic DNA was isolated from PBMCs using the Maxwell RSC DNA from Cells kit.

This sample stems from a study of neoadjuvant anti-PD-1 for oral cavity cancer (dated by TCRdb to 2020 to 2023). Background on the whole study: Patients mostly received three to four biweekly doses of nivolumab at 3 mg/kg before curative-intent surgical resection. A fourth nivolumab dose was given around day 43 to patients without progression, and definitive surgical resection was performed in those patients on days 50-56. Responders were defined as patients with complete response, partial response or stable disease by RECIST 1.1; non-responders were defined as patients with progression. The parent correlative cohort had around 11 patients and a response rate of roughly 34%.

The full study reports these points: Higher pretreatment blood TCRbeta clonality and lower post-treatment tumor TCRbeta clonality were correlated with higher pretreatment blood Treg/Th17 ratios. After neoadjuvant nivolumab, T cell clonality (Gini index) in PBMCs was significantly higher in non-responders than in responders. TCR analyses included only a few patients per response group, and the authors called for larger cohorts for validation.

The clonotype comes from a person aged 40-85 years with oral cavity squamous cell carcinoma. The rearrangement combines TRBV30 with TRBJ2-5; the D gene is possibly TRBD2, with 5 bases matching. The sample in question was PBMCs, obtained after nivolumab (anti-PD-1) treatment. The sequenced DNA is TGTGCCTGGAGTGTACTCCTCGGGGTGCAAGAGACCCAGTACTTC. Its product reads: CAWSVLLGVQETQYF.